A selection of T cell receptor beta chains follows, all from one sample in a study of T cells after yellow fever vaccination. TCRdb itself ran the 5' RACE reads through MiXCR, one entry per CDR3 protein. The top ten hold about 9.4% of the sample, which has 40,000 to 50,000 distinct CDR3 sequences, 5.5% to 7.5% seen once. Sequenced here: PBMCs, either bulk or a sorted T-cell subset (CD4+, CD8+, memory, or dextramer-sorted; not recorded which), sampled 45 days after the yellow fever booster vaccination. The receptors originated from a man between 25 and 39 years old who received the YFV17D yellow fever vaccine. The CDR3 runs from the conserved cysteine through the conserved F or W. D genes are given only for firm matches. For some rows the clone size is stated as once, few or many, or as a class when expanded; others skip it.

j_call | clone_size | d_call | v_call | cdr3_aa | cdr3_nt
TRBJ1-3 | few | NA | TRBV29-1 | CSVAGGGGRDLGNTIYF | TGCAGCGTTGCCGGCGGTGGTGGCAGGGACCTTGGAAACACCATATATTTT
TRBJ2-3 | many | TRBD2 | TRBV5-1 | CASSPTAGGRTTDTQYF | TGCGCCAGCAGCCCGACAGCGGGAGGCCGAACCACAGATACGCAGTATTTT
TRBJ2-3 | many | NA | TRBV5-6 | CATNAWGVLDTQYF | TGTGCCACAAACGCCTGGGGGGTATTAGATACGCAGTATTTT
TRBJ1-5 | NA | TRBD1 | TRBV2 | CTFSFGTGYQYSNQPQHF | TGTACCTTCAGTTTCGGGACAGGGTATCAATATAGCAATCAGCCCCAGCATTTT
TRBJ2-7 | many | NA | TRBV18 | CASSGEYEQYF | TGTGCCAGCTCAGGGGAGTACGAGCAGTACTTC
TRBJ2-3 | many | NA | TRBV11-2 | CASSLDLQGYTDTQYF | TGTGCCAGCAGCTTAGATCTTCAGGGATACACAGATACGCAGTATTTT
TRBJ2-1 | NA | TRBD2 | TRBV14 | CASSQRTSGSGLGNEQFF | TGTGCCAGCAGCCAAAGGACTAGCGGGAGTGGTTTGGGGAATGAGCAGTTCTTC
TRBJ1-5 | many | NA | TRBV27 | CASSFFSDILLRGNQPQHF | TGTGCCAGCAGTTTCTTTTCGGACATCCTCTTAAGGGGCAATCAGCCCCAGCATTTT
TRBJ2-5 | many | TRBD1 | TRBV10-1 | CASRPTGTQETQYF | TGCGCCAGCAGGCCGACAGGGACCCAAGAGACCCAGTACTTC
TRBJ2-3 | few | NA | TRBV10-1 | CASSVLARTDTQYF | TGCGCCAGCAGCGTGCTTGCCCGCACAGATACGCAGTATTTT
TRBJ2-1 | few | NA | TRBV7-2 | CASIKAPGAYNEQFF | TGTGCCAGCATCAAAGCCCCGGGAGCCTACAATGAGCAGTTCTTC
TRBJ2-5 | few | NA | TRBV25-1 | CASAKMGWRTYQETQYF | TGTGCCAGCGCAAAAATGGGTTGGCGGACGTACCAAGAGACCCAGTACTTC
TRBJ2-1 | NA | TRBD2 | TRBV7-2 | CASSLGLGLVSPQRSNEQFF | TGTGCCAGCAGCTTAGGGCTGGGACTAGTTTCACCCCAACGCTCCAATGAGCAGTTCTTC
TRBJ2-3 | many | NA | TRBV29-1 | CSVDLGLGTDTQYF | TGCAGCGTTGATCTGGGTTTGGGCACAGATACGCAGTATTTT
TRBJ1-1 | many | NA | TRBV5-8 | CASSPGASLGTEAFF | TGTGCCAGCAGCCCCGGTGCGTCACTGGGGACTGAAGCTTTCTTT
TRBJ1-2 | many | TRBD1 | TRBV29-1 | CSVGTGGYYGYTF | TGCAGCGTTGGGACAGGGGGCTACTATGGCTACACCTTC
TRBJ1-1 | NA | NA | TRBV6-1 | CASTRGRKTEAFF | TGTGCCAGTACCCGAGGTCGAAAAACTGAAGCTTTCTTT
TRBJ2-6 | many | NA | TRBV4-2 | CASSQDHSSSGANVLTF | TGTGCCAGCAGCCAAGACCATAGCAGCTCTGGGGCCAACGTCCTGACTTTC
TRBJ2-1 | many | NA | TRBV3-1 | CASSQAGMQLNNEQFF | TGTGCCAGCAGCCAAGCAGGGATGCAACTCAACAATGAGCAGTTCTTC
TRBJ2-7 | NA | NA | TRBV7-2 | CASSLIGTAYEQYF | TGTGCCAGCAGCTTAATTGGGACTGCCTACGAGCAGTACTTC
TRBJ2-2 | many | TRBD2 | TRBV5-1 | CASRGLAGTGELFF | TGCGCCAGCAGGGGACTAGCGGGCACCGGGGAGCTGTTTTTT
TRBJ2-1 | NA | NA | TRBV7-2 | CASSAGIQNNEQFF | TGTGCCAGCAGCGCGGGAATTCAAAACAATGAGCAGTTCTTC
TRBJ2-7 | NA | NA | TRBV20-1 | CSARVRTYEQYF | TGCAGTGCTAGAGTCCGTACCTACGAGCAGTACTTC
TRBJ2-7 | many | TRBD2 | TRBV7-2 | CASSFLAGDGEQYF | TGTGCCAGCAGCTTTCTAGCGGGAGATGGAGAGCAGTACTTC
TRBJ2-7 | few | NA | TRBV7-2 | CASSLSGLEGYEQYF | TGTGCCAGCAGCCTCTCTGGGCTAGAAGGCTACGAGCAGTACTTC
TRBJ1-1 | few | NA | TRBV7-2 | CASSTTVNTEAFF | TGTGCCAGCAGCACGACAGTGAACACTGAAGCTTTCTTT
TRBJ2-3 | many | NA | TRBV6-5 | CASSYYRGGDTQYF | TGTGCCAGCAGTTACTACAGGGGAGGAGATACGCAGTATTTT
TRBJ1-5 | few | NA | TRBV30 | CAWSTNPSNQPQHF | TGTGCCTGGAGTACGAACCCGTCCAATCAGCCCCAGCATTTT
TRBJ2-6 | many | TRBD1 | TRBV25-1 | CASSEGTGRSGANVLTF | TGTGCCAGCAGCGAGGGGACAGGGCGCTCTGGGGCCAACGTCCTGACTTTC
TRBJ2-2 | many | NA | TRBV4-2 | CASSQEGGFAAGELFF | TGTGCCAGCAGCCAAGAAGGGGGGTTTGCTGCCGGGGAGCTGTTTTTT
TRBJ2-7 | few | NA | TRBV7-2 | CASSFGGTNSYEQYF | TGTGCCAGCAGCTTTGGCGGCACCAACTCCTACGAGCAGTACTTC
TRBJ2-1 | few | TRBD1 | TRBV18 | CASSPTGTGTSGQFF | TGTGCCAGCTCACCAACCGGGACAGGGACCTCGGGGCAGTTCTTC
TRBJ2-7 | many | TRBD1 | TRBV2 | CASSEGQGVNYEQYF | TGTGCCAGCAGTGAAGGACAGGGTGTCAACTACGAGCAGTACTTC
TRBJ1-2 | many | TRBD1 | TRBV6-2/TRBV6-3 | CASSRGQDYYGYTF | TGTGCCAGCAGCCGCGGACAGGACTACTATGGCTACACCTTC
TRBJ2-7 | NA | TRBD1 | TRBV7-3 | CASSSPRVGDRLYEQYF | TGTGCCAGCAGCTCACCCAGGGTGGGGGACAGGTTGTACGAGCAGTACTTC
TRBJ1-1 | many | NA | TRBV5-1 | CASSLEGVNTEAFF | TGCGCCAGCAGCTTGGAAGGGGTGAACACTGAAGCTTTCTTT
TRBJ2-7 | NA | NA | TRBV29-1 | CSVGFSTYEQYF | TGCAGCGTTGGTTTTTCCACCTACGAGCAGTACTTC
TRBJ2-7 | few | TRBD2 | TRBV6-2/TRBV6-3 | CASRRGLGESYEQYF | TGTGCCAGCAGAAGGGGACTAGGAGAGTCTTACGAGCAGTACTTC
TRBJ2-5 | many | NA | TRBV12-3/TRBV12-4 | CASSWDRWGRQKYQETQYF | TGTGCCAGCAGTTGGGACCGCTGGGGCAGGCAGAAGTACCAAGAGACCCAGTACTTC
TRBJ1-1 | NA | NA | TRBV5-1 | CASSLDPGAEAFF | TGCGCCAGCAGCTTGGATCCGGGGGCTGAAGCTTTCTTT
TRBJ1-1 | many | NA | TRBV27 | CAAGRVQTEAFF | TGTGCCGCGGGCAGGGTGCAAACTGAAGCTTTCTTT
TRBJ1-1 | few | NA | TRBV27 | CASSSPAGAEAFF | TGTGCCAGCAGTTCCCCCGCCGGGGCTGAAGCTTTCTTT
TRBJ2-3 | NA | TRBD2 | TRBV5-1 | CASSSITSGTKDTQYF | TGCGCCAGCAGCTCGATCACTAGCGGGACTAAGGATACGCAGTATTTT
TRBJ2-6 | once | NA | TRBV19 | CASRATGGSGANFLTF | TGTGCCAGTAGGGCAACTGGGGGGTCCGGGGCCAACTTCCTGACTTTC
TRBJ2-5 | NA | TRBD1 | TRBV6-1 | CASSKGQGVAWTQYF | TGTGCCAGCAGTAAAGGACAGGGGGTAGCATGGACCCAGTACTTC